The clone carrying this T cell receptor beta chain was seen a few times. Other DNA sequences of this sample code for an identical CDR3. This PCR relied on a set of 60 Vbeta primers and 13 Jbeta primers. Sequencing used immunoSEQ multiplex PCR; TCRdb keeps in-frame clones, though not all of them. The sample lists 95,000 to 150,000 clones, over 9.5% occurring once. The entry originates in a study of cytomegalovirus exposure and HLA in healthy donors. The CDR3 is 15 amino acids. Germline loops: CDR1 SGHNT, CDR2 YYREEE (reference sequence). V lost 0 bases and J lost 5; bases outside the gene matches: 4. Sequenced sample: PBMCs. This sequence originates from a woman younger than 35 in good health and CMV-seropositive. The chain recombines TRBV5-4 with TRBJ2-1, with 8 nucleotides matching TRBD2. The CDR3 is CASSLGTSGNNEQFF. The CDR3 DNA sequence: TGTGCCAGCAGCTTGGGAACTAGCGGTAACAATGAGCAGTTCTTC.